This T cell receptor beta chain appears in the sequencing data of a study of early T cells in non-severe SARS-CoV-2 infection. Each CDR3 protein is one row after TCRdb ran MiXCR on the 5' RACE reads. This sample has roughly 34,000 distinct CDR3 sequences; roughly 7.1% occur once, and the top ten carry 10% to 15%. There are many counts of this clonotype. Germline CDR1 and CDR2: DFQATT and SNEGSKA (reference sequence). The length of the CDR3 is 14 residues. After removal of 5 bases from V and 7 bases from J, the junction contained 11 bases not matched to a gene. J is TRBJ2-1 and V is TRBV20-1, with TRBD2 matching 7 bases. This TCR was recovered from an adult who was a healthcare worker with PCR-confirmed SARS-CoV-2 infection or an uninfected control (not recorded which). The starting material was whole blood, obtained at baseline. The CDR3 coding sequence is TGCAGTGCTGGGTTGGCGGGAGATAAAAATGAGCAGTTCTTC. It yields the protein CSAGLAGDKNEQFF.